This T cell receptor beta chain derives from a study of regulatory T cells in long-lasting Graves disease. General observations from the study: Preferential use of TRBV28, TRBJ1-2 and TRBJ2-5 was seen in persistent disease. Persistent Graves' patients possessed reduced TCR diversity relative to recently diagnosed ones. Only a small sample size was used, which may have cut accuracy.

This clonotype was counted a few times. Its target is not known. Germline V gene sequence: CDR1 MNHEY, CDR2 SVGAGI. The length of the CDR3 is 12 residues. V lost 1 base to trimming and J lost 3 bases, with 3 bases between them. Time point of the sample: persistent/refractory GD, antithyroid drugs over 5 years with positive TRAb. From PBMCs, RNA was extracted and then used to make the TCR library. Peripheral blood, at nine milliliters, went into EDTA tubes. Both iRepertoire HTBI primers and Arm-PCR of CDR3 regions were used to build the TCR beta libraries. Via MiXCR, TCRdb re-called the multiplex PCR reads, giving one row per CDR3 protein. The sample consists of about half a million distinct CDR3 sequences, 22% of them appearing once.

This TCR derives from a female donor with Graves disease. Sample: peripheral blood mononuclear cells (PBMCs), taken when the disease was refractory, from a patient treated with antithyroid drugs. The chain employs TRBV6-5 and TRBJ1-1; the D is unclear. The CDR3 DNA sequence: TGTGCCAGCAGTTACTTACACACTGAAGCTTTCTTT. It is translated as CASSYLHTEAFF.